These 6 T cell receptor beta chains share one sample of origin, sequenced in a study of PD-1 blockade in classical Hodgkin lymphoma. Assay used: immunoSEQ multiplex PCR; TCRdb lists only in-frame clones, some missing. The table lists thousands of clones, over 75% of them singletons. Brentuximab vedotin exposure varied, and every patient relapsed after autologous stem cell transplantation. Magnetic depletion of unwanted cells isolated CD4+ T cells from thawed PBMCs. Sequencing was performed on CD4+ T cells from blood, taken at baseline. Every receptor here comes from a human donor with classical Hodgkin lymphoma.

The genes are TRBV7-9 and TRBJ1-2; TRBD1 matches at 9 bases. Germline CDR1 is SEHNR and CDR2 is FQNEAQ (reference sequence). This CDR3 is 16 amino acids long. V lost 5 bases and J lost 3; bases outside the gene matches: 10. The CDR3 loop is CASSPWTGDRDYGYTF. The CDR3 region has the DNA TGTGCCAGCAGCCCCTGGACAGGGGATAGGGACTATGGCTACACCTTC.

The V call is TRBV7-9, the J call TRBJ2-7; D tentatively fits TRBD1 or TRBD2 (5 bases each). V was cut by 4 bases and J by 4 bases, with 8 bases left in between. The CDR3 extends over 12 amino acids. Per the germline V gene, CDR1 is SEHNR and CDR2 is FQNEAQ (reference sequence). DNA for the CDR3: TGTGCCAGCAGCTCCTGGGGGTACGAGCAGTACTTC. It codes for CASSSWGYEQYF.

V is TRBV6-5 and J is TRBJ2-7; 9 bases are shared with TRBD1. CDR3 length equals 16 residues. V trimming: 0 bases; J trimming: 3 bases; junction bases outside the gene matches: 6. Germline V gene data show CDR1 as MNHEY and CDR2 as SVGAGI. The CDR3 DNA reads TGTGCCAGCAGTTACTCAACCACAGGGGGCGTCTACGAGCAGTACTTC. Residues: CASSYSTTGGVYEQYF.

V and J are TRBV6-5 and TRBJ2-7; 12 bases match TRBD1. Per germline, CDR1 MNHEY and CDR2 SVGAGI. CDR3 length: 14 amino acids. After removal of 10 bases from V and 4 bases from J, the junction contained 8 bases not matched to a gene. CDR3 loop: CATRGQGASYEQYF. CDR3 nucleotides: TGTGCCACCCGGGGACAGGGGGCGTCTTACGAGCAGTACTTC.

V is TRBV7-9 and J is TRBJ1-5, with D perhaps TRBD1 (6 bases). This CDR3 region has 13 residues. Germline-derived CDR1 and CDR2 are SEHNR and FQNEAQ (reference sequence). Trimming left V 4 bases short and J 5 bases short, with 9 bases between. CDR3 residues: CASSSGVYQPQHF. The CDR3 DNA is TGTGCCAGCAGCTCAGGGGTCTATCAGCCCCAGCATTTT.

This clone was detected only once. The rearrangement joins TRBV19 to TRBJ2-7; 9 bases fit TRBD2. This CDR3 comprises 16 residues. Germline V gives CDR1 LNHDA, CDR2 SQIVND (reference sequence). J lost 2 bases, V lost 4 bases, and 9 bases had no gene match. The CDR3 is CASSSSSGGNAYEQYF. The CDR3 DNA follows: TGTGCCAGTAGTAGTTCCAGCGGGGGGAACGCCTACGAGCAGTACTTC.